The present T cell receptor (beta chain) was sequenced within a study of CD8 T cells in Susac syndrome. The wider study: At blood draw, Susac syndrome patients were therapy-naive, on corticosteroids, or on intravenous immunoglobulin alone. Notes on the study in general: In TEMRA cells and active patients, CD8+ clonal expansion in Susac reached its peak.

Random hexamers were used to reverse transcribe the RNA input (about 0.5 to 1 ug). TCR beta CDR3 was amplified by immunoSEQ multiplex PCR. This amplification extended across 54 Vbeta and 13 Jbeta segments. TCRdb recomputed calls from the immunoSEQ multiplex PCR reads with MiXCR, one row per CDR3 protein. The repertoire consists of around 170,000 distinct CDR3 sequences, with over 90% occurring once and the leading ten covering approximately 0.16%. Remarks on this clonotype: The antigen remains unidentified.

Germline-derived CDR1 and CDR2 are SNHLY and FYNNEI. V trimming: 8 bases; J trimming: 2 bases; junction bases outside the gene matches: 10. The CDR3 totals 16 residues. Sequencing of TCR beta, carried out with a high-throughput approach, was applied to CD8+ and CD4+ T cells from the blood. The V call is TRBV2, the J call TRBJ2-4, with TRBD1 matching 9 bases. Sequenced input: CD8+ T cells from PBMCs. This clonotype was sampled from a human donor with Susac syndrome. CDR3 nucleotide sequence: TGTGCCAGCGTGGAACTGACAGGGGGAACCAAAAACATTCAGTACTTC. Amino acid sequence: CASVELTGGTKNIQYF.